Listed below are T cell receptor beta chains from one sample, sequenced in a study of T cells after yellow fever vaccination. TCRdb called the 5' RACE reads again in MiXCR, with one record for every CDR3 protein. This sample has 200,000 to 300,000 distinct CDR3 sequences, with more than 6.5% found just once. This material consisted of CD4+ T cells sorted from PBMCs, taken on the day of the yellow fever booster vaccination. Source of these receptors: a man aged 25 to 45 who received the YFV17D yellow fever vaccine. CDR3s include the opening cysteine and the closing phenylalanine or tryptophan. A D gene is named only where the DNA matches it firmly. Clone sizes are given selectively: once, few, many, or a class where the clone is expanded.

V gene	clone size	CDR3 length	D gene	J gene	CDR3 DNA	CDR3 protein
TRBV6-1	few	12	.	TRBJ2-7	TGTGCCAGCAGTGAAAGTGGCTACGAGCAGTACTTC	CASSESGYEQYF
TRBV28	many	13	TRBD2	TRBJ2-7	TGTGCCAGCTTTCGGGAGGGCCTCTACGAGCAGTACTTC	CASFREGLYEQYF
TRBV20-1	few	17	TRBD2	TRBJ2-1	TGCAGTGCTAGAGATGCCCAGCGTAGCGGGTGGTTTGATGAGCAGTTCTTC	CSARDAQRSGWFDEQFF
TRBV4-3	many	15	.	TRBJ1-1	TGCGCCAGCAGCCAAGTTCCACAGGCAAACACTGAAGCTTTCTTT	CASSQVPQANTEAFF
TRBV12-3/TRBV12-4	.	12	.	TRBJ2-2	TGTGCCACTAGTAGCGTTCCCGGGGAGCTGTTTTTT	CATSSVPGELFF
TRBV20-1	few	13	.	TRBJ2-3	TGCAGTGCTAGATACGGGCCCCGAAATACGCAGTATTTT	CSARYGPRNTQYF
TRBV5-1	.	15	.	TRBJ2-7	TGCGCCAGCAGCTTGATAGAGGGTAATTTCTACGAGCAGTACTTC	CASSLIEGNFYEQYF
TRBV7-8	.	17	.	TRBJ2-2	TGTGCCAGCAGTCGAGTTCCCAGACAGGTCGGGACCGGGGAGCTGTTTTTT	CASSRVPRQVGTGELFF
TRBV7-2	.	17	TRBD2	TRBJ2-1	TGTGCCAGCAGCTTTAGCCCTAGCGGGAGCTCCTACAATGAGCAGTTCTTC	CASSFSPSGSSYNEQFF
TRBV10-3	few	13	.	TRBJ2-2	TGTGCCATCACCCAGGAGTTAACCGGGGAGCTGTTTTTT	CAITQELTGELFF
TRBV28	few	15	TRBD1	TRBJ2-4	TGTGCCAGCAGTACTACAGGGGCCGTAATGGGCATTCAGTACTTC	CASSTTGAVMGIQYF
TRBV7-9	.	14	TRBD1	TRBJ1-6	TGTGCCAGCAGCGAGGGGACAGGAAATTCACCCCTCCACTTT	CASSEGTGNSPLHF
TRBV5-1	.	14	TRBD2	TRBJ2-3	TGCGCCAGCAGCGGGACTAGTGGCTCAGATACGCAGTATTTT	CASSGTSGSDTQYF
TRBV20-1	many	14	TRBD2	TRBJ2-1	TGCAGTGCTAGAGCCGGGACTAGCGACAATGAGCAGTTCTTC	CSARAGTSDNEQFF
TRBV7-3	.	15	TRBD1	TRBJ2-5	TGTGCCAGCAGCCCCGGACAGGTTAGGGGAGAGACCCAGTACTTC	CASSPGQVRGETQYF
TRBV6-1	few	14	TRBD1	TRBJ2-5	TGTGCCAGCAGCAAAAGGGGGCCCCAAGAGACCCAGTACTTC	CASSKRGPQETQYF
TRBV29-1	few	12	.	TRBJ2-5	TGCAGCGTTGAACAGGGGACAGAGACCCAGTACTTC	CSVEQGTETQYF
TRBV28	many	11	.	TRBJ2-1	TGTGCCAGCAGTTTGCGACGTGAGCAGTTCTTC	CASSLRREQFF
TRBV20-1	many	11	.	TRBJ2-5	TGCAGTGCTAAGGGTCTAAAGGGCCGGTCCTTC	CSAKGLKGRSF
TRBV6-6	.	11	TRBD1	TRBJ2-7	TGTGCCAGCAACGACAGGGGCGAGCAGTACTTC	CASNDRGEQYF
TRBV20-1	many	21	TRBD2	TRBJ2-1	TGCAGTGCCAAAAAACGGGGGGTGTGGGATAGCGGGAGAGGGTCCTACAATGAGCAGTTCTTC	CSAKKRGVWDSGRGSYNEQFF
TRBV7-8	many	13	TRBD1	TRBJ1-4	TGTGCCAGCACAAGGGACAGGGATGAAAAACTGTTTTTT	CASTRDRDEKLFF
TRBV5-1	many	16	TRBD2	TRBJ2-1	TGCGCCAGCAGCTTGGGGATACTAGCGGGAGGCGGTGAGCAGTTCTTC	CASSLGILAGGGEQFF
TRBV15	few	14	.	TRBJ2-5	TGTGCCACCAGCAGAGGGGGAGCGGAAGAGACCCAGTACTTC	CATSRGGAEETQYF
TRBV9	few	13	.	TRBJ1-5	TGTGCCAGCAGCGTAGGCCGCAATCAGCCCCAGCATTTT	CASSVGRNQPQHF
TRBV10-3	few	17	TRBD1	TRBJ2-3	TGTGCCATCAGGTCCGCCTCCGGGACAGGGATAGCGGATACGCAGTATTTT	CAIRSASGTGIADTQYF
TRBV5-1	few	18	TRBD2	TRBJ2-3	TGCGCCAGCAGCTTGGTGGGACTAGCGGGAGTGGGCACAGATACGCAGTATTTT	CASSLVGLAGVGTDTQYF
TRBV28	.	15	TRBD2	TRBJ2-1	TGTGCCAGCAGTTTAGTTAGCGGGAGGGGCAATGAGCAGTTCTTC	CASSLVSGRGNEQFF
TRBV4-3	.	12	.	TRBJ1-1	TGCGCCAGCAGCCAAACCAGCTCTGAAGCTTTCTTT	CASSQTSSEAFF
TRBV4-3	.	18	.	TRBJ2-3	TGCGCCAGCAGCCAAGAGGCGTCAGGAAGAGGTGACACAGATACGCAGTATTTT	CASSQEASGRGDTDTQYF
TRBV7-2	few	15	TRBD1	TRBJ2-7	TGTGCCAGCAGCTCGTACGGGACAGGGGTCTACGAGCAGTACTTC	CASSSYGTGVYEQYF
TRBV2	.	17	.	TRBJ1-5	TGTGCCAGCCGACCGCAGCTTTGGACGGGTAGCAATCAGCCCCAGCATTTT	CASRPQLWTGSNQPQHF
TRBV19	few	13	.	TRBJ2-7	TGTGCCACCAAAACCTCTGTCGGCTACGAGCAGTACTTC	CATKTSVGYEQYF